One T cell receptor (beta chain) is described in this entry. This receptor's antigen is unknown. Base qualities were left out, and no much larger clone turns up one base away. V trim: 5 bases; J trim: 0 bases; unmatched bases: 6. From the cysteine up to the phenylalanine, the CDR3 has a length of 16 residues. Only the CDR3 DNA is retained, 48 bases long and in frame from the first base. CDR1 and CDR2, looked up from the germline V gene (reference sequence), are LNHDA and SQIVND. To prepare the library, 5' RACE was applied. Instrument on record: Illumina HiSeq 2500. A second PCR of about 7 to 12 cycles was run with a J-beta primer mix and a sample-barcoded 5' primer. A unique molecular identifier was introduced onto each TCR beta cDNA molecule by a template-switch 5' adaptor carrying 12 random nucleotides. Each sample yielded at least 3 million CDR3-containing paired-end reads. All of the RNA was converted into first-strand cDNA using the Mint cDNA synthesis kit, with a TRBC-specific oligonucleotide serving as the primer. Following uracil-DNA glycosylase treatment, a first 18-cycle PCR with universal primers M1SS and BC2_uni_R was performed on all cDNA. The original methods were these. For normalization, 1 million high-quality reads, each with a distinct molecular identifier, were randomly selected from each sample. Reads with shared molecular identifiers were discarded instead of being binned into consensus sequences. MiTCR, with a Q25 quality threshold and the strictest error-elimination algorithm, was used for CDR3 identification, clonotype clustering and error correction. Lower-bound total TCR beta diversity was estimated with a nonparametric unseen species model using Euler transformation. The public reads were reanalyzed by TCRdb: fastp trimming at Q25, MiXCR alignment, in-frame beta chains only. Every CDR3 protein is listed once, alongside the most common genes and DNA of its rows. The V and J calls were determined by TCRdb, not by the authors. Across this sample there are hundreds of thousands of distinct CDR3 sequences, with about 52% seen only once. The ten biggest clones cover 45% to 55% of the sample.

These data are taken from a study of blood T cells in healthy people across ages (dated by TCRdb to the mid-2010s). In the study overall: Template switching captured roughly one uniquely barcoded TCR beta cDNA molecule per two T cells in model experiments. Using deep sequencing normalized with unique cDNA molecular identifiers, the study measured how TCR beta repertoire diversity changes with age. Four age groups were formed from the donors: young (average approximately 16 years), middle-aged (around 41), aged (more than 55) and long-lived (less than 85). To avoid experimental bias, donors of different ages were randomly spread across the sequencing lanes. Two additional independent replicas of 1 million unique cDNA reads from the same blood draw were analyzed for two donors (one aged 18 to 29 and one aged 80 or older). The paper's findings and limits, for the study overall: The percentage of naive T cells measured by flow cytometry correlated strongly with observed TCR beta diversity. Estimates of total diversity from one million sequenced T cells were regarded as lower bounds and underestimates. Compared with the aged group, the long-lived group had more naive CD4+ T cells, fewer expanded clones and increased TCR diversity, suggesting age selection. The CMV infection status of donors was not known, potentially confounding age-related changes in expanded clonotypes. Bulk unsorted PBMC profiling prevented conclusive comparison of naive and antigen-experienced compartments. Observed TCR beta diversity per million T cells fell roughly linearly with age, and a significant reduction was already apparent by age around 44.

Donors were a few dozen systemically healthy Caucasian individuals from Russia aged roughly 6 to 100 years. Roughly 10 milliliters of peripheral blood were drawn from each donor into EDTA-treated Vacutainer tubes. PBMCs were isolated by Ficoll-Paque density-gradient centrifugation, with at least 6.5 million obtained per sample. Total RNA was extracted from PBMCs with Trizol reagent, with at least 6 micrograms obtained per sample. For every donor, an aliquot of PBMCs went through flow cytometry to measure the percentages of naive CD45RAhigh/CD27high T cells. Sample: blood. The sequence came from a man aged 55 to 70 in good health. The V and J segments used are TRBV19 and TRBJ2-2; the central 7 bases match TRBD1. The bases are TGTGCCAGTAGTGAGCCGGGACAGACGAACACCGGGGAGCTGTTTTTT. Its product reads: CASSEPGQTNTGELFF. Beyond the CDR3, the reference TRBV19 and TRBJ2-2 genes provide the residues; the full variable domain reads: DGGITQSPKYLFRKEGQNVTLSCEQNLNHDAMYWYRQDPGQGLRLIYYSQIVNDFQKGDIAEGYSVSREKKESFPLTVTSAQKNPTAFYLCASSEPGQTNTGELFFGEGSRLTVL.